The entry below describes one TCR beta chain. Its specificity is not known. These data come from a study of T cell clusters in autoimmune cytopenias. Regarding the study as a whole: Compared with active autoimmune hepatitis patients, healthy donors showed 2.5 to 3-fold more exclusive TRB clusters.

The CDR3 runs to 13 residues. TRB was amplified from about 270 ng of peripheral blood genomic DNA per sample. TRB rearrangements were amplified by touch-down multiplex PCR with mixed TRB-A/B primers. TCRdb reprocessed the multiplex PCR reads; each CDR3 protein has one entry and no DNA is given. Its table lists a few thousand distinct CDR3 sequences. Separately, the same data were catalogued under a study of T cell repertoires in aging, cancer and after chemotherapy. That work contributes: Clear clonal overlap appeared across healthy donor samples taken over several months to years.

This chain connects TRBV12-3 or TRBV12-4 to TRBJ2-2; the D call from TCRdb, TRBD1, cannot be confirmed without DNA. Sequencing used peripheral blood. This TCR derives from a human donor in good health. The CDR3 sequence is CASRGDGGGELFF.